This T cell receptor (beta chain) was profiled in a study of blood T cell repertoires in COVID-19. Study details: Samples came from the United States, Italy and Spain, spanning acute and convalescent COVID-19. PBMCs, B-cell-depleted T cells, or T cells were the source of the cDNA or gDNA that made up the material.

Per the study methods: Amplifying reference gene primers gave estimates of nucleated cell counts. Sequenced by immunoSEQ multiplex PCR; TCRdb stores in-frame clones only, minus some. V, J and clone size were drawn from that table, and D and trimming were deduced from the DNA. The data contain approximately 150,000 clones, just over 85% of them singletons. Note on this clone: Other DNA sequences from this sample encode an identical CDR3 as well.

Unmatched junction bases numbered 4, after V lost 3 bases and J lost 5 bases. Germline V gene lookup returns CDR1 SQVTM and CDR2 ANQGSEA. The length of the CDR3 is 13 residues. The chain uses TRBV29-1 and TRBJ1-1; 9 bases are a match to TRBD1. Input material: peripheral blood. This TCR came from a woman between 55 and 75 years old with acute or convalescent COVID-19. The DNA of the CDR3 is TGCAGCGTTGAGACAGGGGGAGGTACTGAAGCTTTCTTT. Its translation: CSVETGGGTEAFF.